The text below deals with one T cell receptor beta chain. Its antigen remains unknown. This specimen comes from a study of graft-versus-host responses after intestinal transplantation. Study context: Recipients across the board were started on anti-thymocyte globulin induction, then kept on tacrolimus and steroids for around three years. Study-level points and caveats: Detected in recipient marrow were GvH clones, some of which were first observed in ileum or blood. Graft-donor T cell macrochimerism in patients accompanied high graft-versus-host to host-versus-graft clonal ratios in allografts. Early HvG declines after transplant were associated with peak circulating GvH clone levels.

Germline V lookup: CDR1 SGHVS, CDR2 FQNEAQ. The CDR3 has 15 residues. Unmatched junction bases numbered 5, after V lost 3 bases and J lost 0 bases. Sequencing was performed with immunoSEQ multiplex PCR; in TCRdb, only in-frame clones are kept and a portion is missing. In the table there are tens of thousands of clones, roughly 90% of which are singletons. This chain connects TRBV7-8 to TRBJ2-7; 7 bases are shared with TRBD2. This TCR was sampled from a human donor who received an intestinal transplant. The source material was unstimulated CD8+ T cells sorted from spleen or lymph node cells, sampled before intestinal transplant. DNA of the CDR3: TGTGCCAGCAGCTTGTCGAGCGGGAACTCCTACGAGCAGTACTTC. Translated, it gives CASSLSSGNSYEQYF. The full variable domain, in which reference TRBV7-8 and TRBJ2-7 provide the parts outside the CDR3, is GAGVSQSPRYKVAKRGQDVALRCDPISGHVSLFWYQQALGQGPEFLTYFQNEAQLDKSGLPSDRFFAERPEGSVSTLKIQRTQQEDSAVYLCASSLSSGNSYEQYFGPGTRLTVT.